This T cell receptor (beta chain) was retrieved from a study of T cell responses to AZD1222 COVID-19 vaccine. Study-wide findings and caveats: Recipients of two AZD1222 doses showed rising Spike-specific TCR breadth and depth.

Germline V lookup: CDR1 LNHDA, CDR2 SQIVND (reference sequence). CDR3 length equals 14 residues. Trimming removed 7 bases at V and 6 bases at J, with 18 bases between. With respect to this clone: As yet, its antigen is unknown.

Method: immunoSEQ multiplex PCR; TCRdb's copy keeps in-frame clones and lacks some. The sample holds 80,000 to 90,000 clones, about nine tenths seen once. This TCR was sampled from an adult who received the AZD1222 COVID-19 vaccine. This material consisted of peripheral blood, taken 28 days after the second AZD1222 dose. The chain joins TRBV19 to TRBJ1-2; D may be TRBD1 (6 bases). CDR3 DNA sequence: TGTGCCAGTACCCTGACAGGTGCAGGGGATGGCTACACCTTC. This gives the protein CASTLTGAGDGYTF.